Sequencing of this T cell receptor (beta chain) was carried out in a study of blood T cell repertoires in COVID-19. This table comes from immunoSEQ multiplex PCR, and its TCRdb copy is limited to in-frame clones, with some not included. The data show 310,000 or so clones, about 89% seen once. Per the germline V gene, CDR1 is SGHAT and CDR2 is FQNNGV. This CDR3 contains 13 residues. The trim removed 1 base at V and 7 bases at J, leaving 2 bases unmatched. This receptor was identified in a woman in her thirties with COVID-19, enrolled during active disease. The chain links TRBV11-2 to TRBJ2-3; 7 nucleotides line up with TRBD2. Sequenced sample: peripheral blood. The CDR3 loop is CASSLAGGNTQYF. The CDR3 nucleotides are TGTGCCAGCAGCTTAGCGGGAGGCAATACGCAGTATTTT.